These 16 T cell receptor beta chains were sequenced from one sample in a study of T cell repertoires in cytomegalovirus infection. These receptors lack a known antigen. In TCRdb, the reads were re-called with MiXCR into one record per CDR3 protein. The data hold approximately 1,000,000 distinct CDR3 sequences, with around 30% observed a single time. Sequencing used cultured CD8+ T cells from PBMCs, obtained from culture after CMV antigen stimulation. All receptors come from a human donor in good health (CMV status not recorded). Some clones in this sample may be carry-over from other donors' samples.

The rearrangement uses TRBV7-6 and TRBJ2-2; tentative D call: TRBD2 (6 bases). V shed 2 bases and J shed 3 bases, with 13 bases lying between them. This CDR3 is 16 amino acids long. Germline CDR1 and CDR2: SGHVS and FNYEAQ. The CDR3 sequence is CASSLSSEGYTGELFF. CDR3 DNA sequence: TGTGCCAGCAGCTTATCGTCGGAGGGATACACCGGGGAGCTGTTTTTT.

This clonotype was counted a few times. J is TRBJ2-2 and V is TRBV12-3 or TRBV12-4; possible D gene TRBD2, 7 bases. The CDR3 is made up of 14 amino acids. The ends were cut back, 6 bases at V and 4 bases at J, with 12 bases in the middle. In nucleotides, the CDR3 is TGTGCCAGCAGAGAGGGGGGGAGCACCGGGGAGCTGTTTTTT. Translated, it gives CASREGGSTGELFF.

This clonotype was picked up a small number of times. This sequence joins TRBV12-3 or TRBV12-4 and TRBJ1-1; D gene ambiguous. This CDR3 contains 13 residues. Trimming stripped 5 bases from V and 3 bases from J, with 10 bases between. In DNA, the CDR3 is TGTGCCAGCAGTCCCCGGAGGGACACTGAAGCTTTCTTT. Translating gives CASSPRRDTEAFF.

The chain links TRBV6-6 to TRBJ2-1; TRBD1 aligns across 7 bases. This CDR3 has 13 residues. Trimming took 6 bases from V and 8 from J; bases not matched to a gene: 7. Germline V gene lookup returns CDR1 MNHNY and CDR2 SVGAGI (reference sequence). The CDR3 region has the DNA TGTGCCAGCAGAGCGACAGGGATCGATGAGCAGTTCTTC. It specifies CASRATGIDEQFF.

Concerning this clonotype: A much larger clone is a single base away; this may be a read error. This rearrangement joins TRBV7-6 to TRBJ2-3; unclear D gene. The V and J ends lost 7 bases and 1 base respectively, with 12 bases between them. Germline loops: CDR1 SGHVS, CDR2 FNYEAQ. The CDR3 has 14 amino acids. CDR3 protein: CASNFYSGTDTQYF. DNA of the CDR3: TGTGCCAGCAACTTCTACTCTGGCACAGATACGCAGTATTTT.

This clonotype was counted ten times or more. This chain uses TRBV6-5 with TRBJ1-5, with D possibly TRBD1 on 5 matching bases. The CDR3 spans 16 residues. V lost 5 bases and J 0 bases, leaving 14 bases between the germline ends. Germline V lookup: CDR1 MNHEY, CDR2 SVGAGI. The CDR3 nucleotides are TGTGCCAGCAGTACCTCCGGGGGGTATAGCAATCAGCCCCAGCATTTT. This codes for CASSTSGGYSNQPQHF.

The chain is built from TRBV15 and TRBJ2-3; 9 nucleotides line up with TRBD2. V was clipped by 4 bases and J by 2 bases; unmatched bases: 7. The CDR3 has 16 residues. Germline CDR1 reads LNHNV; CDR2 reads YYDKDF (reference sequence). The CDR3 protein is CATSNPASGATDTQYF. DNA for the CDR3: TGTGCCACCAGCAACCCCGCTAGCGGGGCCACAGATACGCAGTATTTT.

As for this clonotype: This may arise from a read error, as a much more abundant clone is one base away. The V and J genes are TRBV7-2 and TRBJ2-2; TRBD2 matches at 8 bases. This CDR3 has 14 residues. CDR1 SGHTA and CDR2 FQGNSA come from the germline V gene. CDR3 amino acids: CVSSLNGGAGELFF. DNA for the CDR3: TGTGTCAGCAGCTTGAACGGGGGGGCCGGGGAGCTGTTTTTT.

This clonotype was recorded once. The chain carries TRBV6-5 and TRBJ1-1; TRBD1 matches 9 bases. Per germline, CDR1 MNHEY and CDR2 SVGAGI. The CDR3 loop spans 15 amino acids. With 4 bases clipped from V and 6 bases from J, the junction kept 9 bases outside the gene matches. The CDR3 spells CASSFTGGADAEAFF. In DNA, the CDR3 is TGTGCCAGCAGTTTCACAGGGGGCGCGGACGCTGAAGCTTTCTTT.

The table lists this clonotype with many counts. This sequence joins TRBV7-2 and TRBJ2-4, with 8 positions matching TRBD2. There are 12 residues in the CDR3. Germline V gene data show CDR1 as SGHTA and CDR2 as FQGNSA. With 5 bases clipped from V and 6 bases from J, the junction kept 0 bases outside the gene matches. The CDR3 region has the DNA TGTGCCAGCAGCCGGGAGGGAAACATTCAGTACTTC. Translating it yields CASSREGNIQYF.

In its sample, this clonotype was seen a few times. The CDR3 here is CASEGGSNYGYTF. The CDR3 bases are TGCGCCAGTGAGGGGGGGTCAAACTATGGCTACACCTTC. V is TRBV10-2 and J is TRBJ1-2; weak D call: TRBD1 (6 bases). Per the germline V gene, CDR1 is WSHSY and CDR2 is SAAADI. This CDR3 contains 13 residues. Trimming took 9 bases from V and 2 from J, leaving 13 bases between them.

This clonotype was observed a handful of times. The genes are TRBV7-9 and TRBJ1-2; possible D gene TRBD1, 6 bases. The V end was cut by 10 bases, the J end by 7 bases, with 22 bases between. The CDR3 runs 14 residues. Germline V gene sequence: CDR1 SEHNR, CDR2 FQNEAQ (reference sequence). The CDR3 DNA is TGTGCCACAAGGGCGGGACATCTTATGCGTGGCTACACCTTC. This gives the protein CATRAGHLMRGYTF.

V and J are TRBV7-9 and TRBJ1-1; no clear D. The CDR3 length is 13 residues. Trimming removed 10 bases at V and 2 bases at J, with 14 bases between. CDR1 and CDR2 (germline): SEHNR, FQNEAQ (reference sequence). DNA for the CDR3: TGTGCCACCCCGGCAACAGAAAACACTGAAGCTTTCTTT. Translating it yields CATPATENTEAFF.

The chain is built from TRBV19 and TRBJ1-1, with D perhaps matching TRBD1 (6 bases). Germline V CDR1 and CDR2: LNHDA, SQIVND (reference sequence). The CDR3 contains 15 residues. Trimming stripped 8 bases from V and 5 bases from J, with 21 bases between. Written as DNA, the CDR3 is TGTGCCAGTTATTGGGAGGGGGAGGGGGATACTGAAGCTTTCTTT. This encodes CASYWEGEGDTEAFF.

The chain combines TRBV19 with TRBJ2-1; 10 nucleotides align to TRBD2. This CDR3 region has 15 residues. Germline CDR1 LNHDA, CDR2 SQIVND (reference sequence). With V trimmed by 2 bases and J by 4 bases, 2 bases remained unmatched. CDR3 nucleotide sequence: TGTGCCAGTAGTATAACTAGCGGGGAGTACAATGAGCAGTTCTTC. Protein sequence: CASSITSGEYNEQFF.

This clonotype has a count of ten or more. This chain links TRBV12-3 or TRBV12-4 with TRBJ1-1; D remains ambiguous. The V and J ends lost 3 bases and 5 bases respectively, with 7 bases between them. The CDR3 spans 12 residues. The DNA of the CDR3 is TGTGCCAGCAGTTTTGTGGGAACTGAAGCTTTCTTT. Residues: CASSFVGTEAFF.